The 12 T cell receptor beta chains below were found in one sample sequenced in a study of blood T cells in healthy people across ages. For the second PCR, which ran for 7 to 11 cycles, a sample-barcoded 5' primer and a J-beta primer mix were used. Via MiXCR, TCRdb re-called the 5' RACE reads, giving one row per CDR3 protein. Here the sample spans under 750,000 distinct CDR3 sequences, around half being singletons. Sequencing was performed on blood. The receptors shown here come from a man of 80 years or more in good health.

This clonotype was observed a handful of times. The chain joins TRBV9 to TRBJ2-7; 7 nucleotides line up with TRBD1. Germline CDR1 reads SGDLS; CDR2 reads YYNGEE. The V segment lost 0 bases and the J segment 4 bases; nucleotides outside the gene matches: 7. This CDR3 is 15 amino acids long. The CDR3 loop is CASSVGHRGNYEQYF. CDR3 bases: TGTGCCAGCAGCGTAGGCCACAGGGGAAATTACGAGCAGTACTTC. Full variable domain (outside the CDR3, taken from reference TRBV9 and TRBJ2-7): DSGVTQTPKHLITATGQRVTLRCSPRSGDLSVYWYQQSLDQGLQFLIQYYNGEERAKGNILERFSAQQFPDLHSELNLSSLELGDSALYFCASSVGHRGNYEQYFGPGTRLTVT.

The sample holds one count of this clonotype. At one boundary the junction diverges from the germline segment, which might be a read error. The chain recombines TRBV20-1 with TRBJ2-7, with D perhaps given as TRBD1 or TRBD2 (6 bases each). Germline assignment: CDR1 DFQATT and CDR2 SNEGSKA (reference sequence). The CDR3 is 15 residues long. The chain's CDR3 is CSTRGGTGSSYEQYF. The CDR3 coding sequence is TGCAGTACTAGAGGGGGGACGGGCAGCTCCTACGAGCAGTACTTC.

The genes are TRBV5-1 and TRBJ1-6, with 9 bases aligning to TRBD1. V dropped 0 bases and J dropped 9; count of bases not matched to a gene: 4. CDR1 and CDR2 from the germline V gene are SGHRS and YFSETQ. The length of the CDR3 is 15 residues. CDR3 protein: CASSLVGTGISPLHF. CDR3 DNA: TGCGCCAGCAGCTTGGTAGGGACAGGGATTTCACCCCTCCACTTT.

This clonotype has a handful of counts. CDR3 DNA sequence: TGTGCCAGCAAGAGCCCCGGGACAGGGGTCTCCGAGCAGTACTTC. It specifies CASKSPGTGVSEQYF. V usage is TRBV27 and J usage is TRBJ2-7; 10 nucleotides match TRBD1. The CDR3 has 15 residues. Germline V lookup: CDR1 MNHEY, CDR2 SMNVEV (reference sequence). V was clipped by 7 bases and J by 6 bases; unmatched bases: 12.

The gene calls are TRBV4-3 and TRBJ1-1; TRBD1 matches at 10 bases. The CDR3 runs 13 residues. The junction had 6 bases not matched to a gene; V was cut back by 3 bases and J by 11 bases. Germline lookup yields CDR1 LGHNA and CDR2 YSLEER. Here the CDR3 DNA reads TGCGCCAGCAGCCACGACAGGGGGCGTGTGGCTTTCTTT. This encodes CASSHDRGRVAFF.

This rearrangement joins TRBV2 to TRBJ2-7, with 10 bases lining up with TRBD2. The length of the CDR3 is 15 residues. Germline assignment: CDR1 SNHLY and CDR2 FYNNEI. V gave up 4 bases and J gave up 0 bases; unmatched junction bases: 3. As DNA, the CDR3 is TGTGCCAGCAGTGTGCTAGCGGGAGACTCCTACGAGCAGTACTTC. It specifies CASSVLAGDSYEQYF.

This rearrangement joins TRBV7-9 to TRBJ1-1; 9 bases are a match to TRBD1. This CDR3 has 18 amino acids. CDR1 and CDR2 (germline): SEHNR, FQNEAQ (reference sequence). V lost 1 base and J lost 0; bases outside the gene matches: 9. CDR3 coding DNA: TGTGCCAGCAGCTTAGTCGGGACAGGGATGATAATGAACACTGAAGCTTTCTTT. Encoded protein: CASSLVGTGMIMNTEAFF.

The rearrangement links TRBV29-1 to TRBJ2-7, with D maybe TRBD1 (6 bases). The CDR3 has 12 amino acids. V gave up 6 bases and J gave up 3 bases, with 12 bases separating them. From germline, CDR1 is SQVTM and CDR2 ANQGSEA. CDR3 in amino acids: CSVRTADYEQYF. The CDR3 nucleotides are TGCAGCGTGAGGACAGCGGACTACGAGCAGTACTTC.

This chain joins TRBV20-1 and TRBJ2-4; D is uncertain. The CDR3 loop spans 13 amino acids. CDR1 is DFQATT and CDR2 is SNEGSKA in the germline V gene (reference sequence). The V end lost 3 bases, the J end lost 0 bases, and 6 bases lay between the germline ends. CDR3 loop: CSARRLAKNIQYF. CDR3 nucleotide sequence: TGCAGTGCTAGGCGGCTAGCCAAAAACATTCAGTACTTC.

The chain is built from TRBV9 and TRBJ2-7; D is undetermined. This CDR3 spans 14 amino acids. Per germline, CDR1 SGDLS and CDR2 YYNGEE. Trimming took off 0 bases at V and 3 bases at J, with 10 bases between the two ends. CDR3 protein: CASSVAPGFYEQYF. The CDR3, as DNA: TGTGCCAGCAGCGTAGCACCCGGATTCTACGAGCAGTACTTC.

The chain is built from TRBV20-1 and TRBJ1-2; a possible D gene is TRBD1 (5 bases). Germline V gene lookup returns CDR1 DFQATT and CDR2 SNEGSKA (reference sequence). Trimming stripped 6 bases from V and 3 bases from J, with 11 bases between. The CDR3 is 12 residues long. The DNA for the CDR3 is TGCAGTGCCTTCCAGGGTGACTATGGCTACACCTTC. Amino acid sequence: CSAFQGDYGYTF.

The CDR3: CASSQDSGTGIRYGYTF. The CDR3 nucleotides read TGTGCCAGCAGCCAAGATTCGGGGACAGGGATCCGCTATGGCTACACCTTC. The chain combines TRBV14 with TRBJ1-2; 9 bases line up with TRBD1. The junction had 9 bases not matched to a gene; V was cut back by 0 bases and J by 4 bases. There are 17 residues in the CDR3. Germline V gene sequence: CDR1 SGHDN, CDR2 FVKESK.